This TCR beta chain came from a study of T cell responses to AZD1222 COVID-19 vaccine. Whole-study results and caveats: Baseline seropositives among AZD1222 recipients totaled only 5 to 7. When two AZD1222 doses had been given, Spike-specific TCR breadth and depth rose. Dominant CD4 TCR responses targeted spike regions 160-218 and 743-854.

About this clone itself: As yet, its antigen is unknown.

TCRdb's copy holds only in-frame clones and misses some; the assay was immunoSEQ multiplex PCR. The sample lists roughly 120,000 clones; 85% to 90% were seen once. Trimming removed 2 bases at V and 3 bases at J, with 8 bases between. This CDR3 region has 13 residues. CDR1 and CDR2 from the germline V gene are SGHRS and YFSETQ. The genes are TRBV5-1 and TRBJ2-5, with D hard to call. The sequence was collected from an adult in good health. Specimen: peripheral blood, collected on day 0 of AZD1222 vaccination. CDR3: CASSFGSEETQYF. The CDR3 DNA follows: TGCGCCAGCAGCTTCGGCAGTGAAGAGACCCAGTACTTC.